These T cell receptor beta chains were read from a single sample in a study of blood T cell repertoires in COVID-19. TCRdb's table, derived via immunoSEQ multiplex PCR, lists solely in-frame clones and lacks some. Of more than 300,000 clones listed, more than 75% were seen once; the top ten hold about 6%. Sequenced: peripheral blood. These receptors were taken from a woman aged 50 to 60 with COVID-19, enrolled during active disease. Both conserved end residues are trimmed from each CDR3. Clone size appears in some rows only: once, few, many, or a class for an expanded clone.

j_gene: TRBJ1-1; v_gene: TRBV19; abundance: .; CDR3aa: ASIQRLEAF
j_gene: TRBJ2-1; v_gene: TRBV29-1; abundance: once; CDR3aa: SVGTSGNYNEQF
j_gene: TRBJ2-1; v_gene: TRBV10-1; abundance: .; CDR3aa: ASSDRGFAFSYNEQF
j_gene: TRBJ2-2; v_gene: TRBV7-9; abundance: .; CDR3aa: ASSFSSGVNTGELF
j_gene: TRBJ2-2; v_gene: TRBV7-3; abundance: .; CDR3aa: ASSLPGGPLAGELF
j_gene: TRBJ2-7; v_gene: TRBV6-5; abundance: .; CDR3aa: ASRGDRLYEQY
j_gene: TRBJ1-5; v_gene: TRBV19; abundance: .; CDR3aa: ASSILTIYSNQPQH
j_gene: TRBJ2-3; v_gene: TRBV16; abundance: .; CDR3aa: ASSQSGTSGTSDTQY
j_gene: TRBJ1-5; v_gene: TRBV19; abundance: .; CDR3aa: ASSRGLTQH
j_gene: TRBJ1-4; v_gene: TRBV4-1; abundance: .; CDR3aa: ASSQETGGEKLF
j_gene: TRBJ1-1; v_gene: TRBV18; abundance: .; CDR3aa: ASSPGQGLNTEAF
j_gene: TRBJ2-7; v_gene: TRBV27; abundance: once; CDR3aa: ASRDSGKFASYEQY
j_gene: TRBJ1-6; v_gene: TRBV19; abundance: .; CDR3aa: ASSIKGTGYFSPLH
j_gene: TRBJ2-7; v_gene: TRBV19; abundance: .; CDR3aa: ASSPRQGGSEQY
j_gene: TRBJ2-5; v_gene: TRBV5-4; abundance: once; CDR3aa: ASSSGQEQETQY